This T cell receptor (beta chain) is drawn from a study of graft-versus-host responses after intestinal transplantation. General observations from the study: Early declines in HvG clones that occurred post-transplant were associated with peak circulating GvH clone levels.

In germline, CDR1 is MNHEY, CDR2 SMNVEV (reference sequence). This CDR3 has 14 residues. V was cut by 3 bases and J by 5 bases, with 13 bases left in between. Using immunoSEQ multiplex PCR, the repertoire was profiled, and TCRdb retains in-frame clones only, with some absent. This sample has 45,000 to 60,000 clones; about 95% occur once, and the top ten carry 0.23%. A note on this clone: Its antigen is not known.

This clonotype originated in a human donor who was the organ donor for an intestinal transplant. The chain carries TRBV27 and TRBJ1-1; TRBD1 is a possible D gene (6 bases). This material consisted of unstimulated CD8+ T cells sorted from spleen or lymph node cells, taken before transplant. CDR3 amino acids: CASSFGGRGTEAFF. CDR3 DNA: TGTGCCAGCAGTTTTGGGGGGCGGGGGACTGAAGCTTTCTTT.